Below, 21 T cell receptor beta chains from the same sample are listed, as sequenced in a study of vaccination and CD4 T cells after COVID-19. Their cognate antigens are unknown. Cultured CD4+ T cells had their DNA profiled by the Oncomine TCR Beta short-read assay. TCRdb fed the PCR reads into MiXCR, producing one record per CDR3 protein. Counted here are 20,000 or so distinct CDR3 sequences, around three fifths occurring once; the ten biggest clones make up around 8%. Indicated treatment: 10-day PBMC culture with coronavirus spike peptide pools or control peptides (ViraFEST assay). The sample taken for sequencing was CD4+ T cells from blood, cultured in vitro. The source is a human donor who had recovered from COVID-19.

This chain connects TRBV6-1 to TRBJ1-3, with D unclear. The length of the CDR3 is 16 residues. CDR1 MNHNS and CDR2 SASEGT come from the germline V gene. V gave up 6 bases and J gave up 0 bases, with 15 bases separating them. CDR3 protein: CASSQGSGYSGNTIYF. The CDR3, as DNA: TGTGCCAGCAGCCAAGGTTCGGGGTACTCTGGAAACACCATATATTTT.

This clonotype has only one observation. The chain combines TRBV28 with TRBJ1-5; D ambiguous. The V gene's germline CDR1 is MDHEN and CDR2 SYDVKM. V lost 6 bases, J lost 7 bases, and 13 bases lay in between. CDR3 size: 13 residues. Written as DNA, the CDR3 is TGTGCCAGCAGACCCGAGGTGAGGCAGCCCCAGCATTTT. It encodes CASRPEVRQPQHF.

The chain carries TRBV29-1 and TRBJ1-1; D is ambiguous. Trimming removed 4 bases at V and 4 bases at J, with 13 bases between. The germline gives CDR1 SQVTM, CDR2 ANQGSEA. This CDR3 comprises 13 residues. The CDR3 bases are TGCAGCGTTGCCCCCGGACGCGGCACTGAAGCTTTCTTT. It codes for CSVAPGRGTEAFF.

The chain is built from TRBV12-3 or TRBV12-4 and TRBJ2-1, with D perhaps matching TRBD1 or TRBD2 (5 bases each). Trimming shortened V by 5 bases and J by 4 bases, and 18 bases separated the two germline ends. The CDR3 is 16 amino acids. The CDR3 protein is CASSREGAKIYNEQFF. CDR3 nucleotides: TGTGCCAGCAGTCGGGAAGGGGCGAAGATTTACAATGAGCAGTTCTTC.

This clonotype was observed a single time. The chain carries TRBV20-1 and TRBJ2-1, with TRBD2 as a possible D gene (6 bases). The CDR3 has 13 residues. Trimming shortened V by 3 bases and J by 7 bases, and 13 bases separated the two germline ends. CDR1 is DFQATT, CDR2 SNEGSKA, per germline (reference sequence). The CDR3 sequence is CSASGGNRNEQFF. CDR3 nucleotide sequence: TGCAGTGCTAGTGGGGGGAATAGGAATGAGCAGTTCTTC.

This clonotype was seen a handful of times. The V gene is TRBV27, the J gene TRBJ1-5; 12 bases align to TRBD1. The junction had 4 bases not matched to a gene; V was cut back by 2 bases and J by 5 bases. Germline V gene data show CDR1 as MNHEY and CDR2 as SMNVEV (reference sequence). The CDR3 length is 16 residues. CDR3 sequence (DNA): TGTGCCAGCAGTTTAAGGGGGACAGGGGGCGATCAGCCCCAGCATTTT. It translates to CASSLRGTGGDQPQHF.

V and J are TRBV6-1 and TRBJ2-6; D remains ambiguous. The length of the CDR3 is 16 residues. Per germline, CDR1 MNHNS and CDR2 SASEGT. V was trimmed by 7 bases and J by 4 bases, leaving 17 bases between them. CDR3 bases: TGTGCCAGCAATTCCCTTACAGATACGGGGGCCAACGTCCTGACTTTC. It codes for CASNSLTDTGANVLTF.

This clonotype was picked up a small number of times. CDR3 coding DNA: TGTGCCAGCAGCGGACTAGCGGGCCAGGCCAATGAGCAGTTCTTC. Its protein product is CASSGLAGQANEQFF. This sequence joins TRBV2 and TRBJ2-1; 11 nucleotides align to TRBD2. Germline loops: CDR1 SNHLY, CDR2 FYNNEI. The CDR3 sequence is 15 residues long. V dropped 6 bases and J dropped 6; count of bases not matched to a gene: 7.

As to this clonotype: The junction and the germline gene differ at one end; a read error may be behind it. The chain combines TRBV27 with TRBJ2-4, with D perhaps TRBD2 (5 bases). The CDR3 runs to 15 residues. Germline V gene sequence: CDR1 MNHEY, CDR2 SMNVEV (reference sequence). CDR3: CASSSSAAATSKLDF. The CDR3, as DNA: TGTGCCAGCAGCTCATCAGCAGCGGCGACGTCAAAACTGGACTTC.

This clonotype was seen only a few times. The chain has TRBV24-1 and TRBJ1-2; no reliable D call. The V gene's germline CDR1 is KGHDR and CDR2 SFDVKD. Trimming pared 2 bases from V and 0 bases from J, leaving 18 bases between. The CDR3 loop spans 18 amino acids. This chain's CDR3 is CATSDSGVPGTANYGYTF. In DNA, the CDR3 is TGTGCCACCAGTGATTCCGGCGTCCCGGGTACCGCTAACTATGGCTACACCTTC.

This clonotype has more than one count but fewer than ten. V is TRBV20-1 and J is TRBJ1-3, with D possibly TRBD1 on 5 matching bases. CDR1 and CDR2 (germline): DFQATT, SNEGSKA (reference sequence). The CDR3 is 13 amino acids. Trimming took off 2 bases at V and 4 bases at J, with 9 bases between the two ends. The CDR3 reads CSARQGRGNTIYF. The CDR3 DNA follows: TGCAGTGCTAGACAGGGCCGAGGAAACACCATATATTTT.

This clonotype was counted between two and nine times. The chain employs TRBV20-1 and TRBJ1-2, with TRBD1 as a possible D gene (6 bases). The germline V and J ends were trimmed by 6 bases and 6 bases, with 14 bases remaining between them. Germline V lookup: CDR1 DFQATT, CDR2 SNEGSKA (reference sequence). The CDR3 totals 12 residues. The DNA for the CDR3 is TGCAGTGCAGGGGGGGCATGGAATGGCTACACCTTC. Its protein is CSAGGAWNGYTF.

This sequence joins TRBV2 and TRBJ1-5; D is undetermined. V was cut by 2 bases and J by 6 bases, with 5 bases left in between. The CDR3 is 12 residues long. Looked up from germline, CDR1 is SNHLY and CDR2 is FYNNEI. Here the CDR3 DNA reads TGTGCCAGCAGTGAACGGTTTCAGCCCCAGCATTTT. As protein: CASSERFQPQHF. Complete variable domain (other parts from reference TRBV2 and TRBJ1-5): EPEVTQTPSHQVTQMGQEVILRCVPISNHLYFYWYRQILGQKVEFLVSFYNNEISEKSEIFDDQFSVERPDGSNFTLKIRSTKLEDSAMYFCASSERFQPQHFGDGTRLSIL.

The chain has TRBV15 and TRBJ2-7, with D possibly TRBD1 on 6 matching bases. V lost 5 bases and J lost 2, with 10 bases in between. This CDR3 contains 13 residues. Germline CDR1 and CDR2: LNHNV and YYDKDF (reference sequence). CDR3 residues: CATSSWGPYEQYF. The CDR3 nucleotides are TGTGCCACCAGCTCCTGGGGGCCCTACGAGCAGTACTTC. The full variable domain, with the rest looked up from reference TRBV15 and TRBJ2-7, is DAMVIQNPRYQVTQFGKPVTLSCSQTLNHNVMYWYQQKSSQAPKLLFHYYDKDFNNEADTPDNFQSRRPNTSFCFLDIRSPGLGDTAMYLCATSSWGPYEQYFGPGTRLTVT.

This clonotype was detected only a few times. The J gene is TRBJ2-5, the V gene TRBV19, with TRBD2 as a possible D gene (6 bases). CDR1 is LNHDA, CDR2 SQIVND, per germline (reference sequence). The CDR3 loop spans 16 amino acids. Trimming removed 5 bases from V and 1 base from J, with 17 bases in between. CDR3 sequence reads: CASSGTFSGFQETQYF. The CDR3, as DNA: TGTGCCAGTAGTGGAACCTTCAGCGGGTTCCAAGAGACCCAGTACTTC.

This clonotype has a single count. The chain combines TRBV20-1 with TRBJ2-2, with TRBD1 matching 12 bases. V lost 5 bases to trimming and J lost 5 bases; unmatched junction nucleotides: 12. The CDR3 extends over 17 amino acids. Germline V gives CDR1 DFQATT, CDR2 SNEGSKA (reference sequence). CDR3 in amino acids: CSAPAGTGGWGTGELFF. The CDR3 DNA is TGCAGTGCTCCGGCCGGGACAGGGGGCTGGGGAACCGGGGAGCTGTTTTTT.

The chain recombines TRBV27 with TRBJ2-6; D gene unclear. Germline loops: CDR1 MNHEY, CDR2 SMNVEV (reference sequence). There are 15 residues in the CDR3. Trimming removed 5 bases at V and 2 bases at J, with 10 bases between. CDR3 nucleotides: TGTGCCAGCAGTCCCCGCTGGGCTGGGGCCAACGTCCTGACTTTC. It yields the protein CASSPRWAGANVLTF.

This clonotype occurred once. The chain links TRBV20-1 to TRBJ2-4, with D perhaps assigned TRBD1 or TRBD2 (5 bases each). The CDR3 contains 15 residues. V lost 3 bases to trimming and J lost 8 bases, with 20 bases between them. Germline values: CDR1 DFQATT, CDR2 SNEGSKA (reference sequence). This CDR3 is CSASSTPGTRYIQYF. CDR3 in DNA: TGCAGTGCTAGCTCTACTCCCGGGACGCGTTACATTCAGTACTTC.

The chain employs TRBV6-1 and TRBJ2-1; 7 nucleotides agree with TRBD1. CDR3 size: 14 residues. Germline V lookup: CDR1 MNHNS, CDR2 SASEGT. The V segment lost 7 bases and the J segment 3 bases; nucleotides outside the gene matches: 6. CDR3 sequence (DNA): TGTGCCAGCACTACCGGGACAGACTACAATGAGCAGTTCTTC. This gives the protein CASTTGTDYNEQFF.

In its sample, this clonotype was seen a few times. The chain is built from TRBV7-9 and TRBJ1-6; 10 bases map to TRBD1. With V trimmed by 2 bases and J by 11 bases, 3 bases remained unmatched. From germline, CDR1 is SEHNR and CDR2 FQNEAQ (reference sequence). CDR3 length equals 14 residues. The CDR3 coding sequence is TGTGCCAGCAGCTTATGGGACAGGGGAGCACCCCTCCACTTT. It is translated as CASSLWDRGAPLHF.

In its sample, this clonotype was seen once. CDR3 loop: CASSYPGLDEQYF. For the CDR3, the DNA is TGTGCCAGCAGTTACCCCGGTCTGGACGAGCAGTACTTC. The chain recombines TRBV6-5 with TRBJ2-7; D unclear. The CDR3 runs 13 residues. Germline CDR1 and CDR2: MNHEY and SVGAGI. V lost 2 bases and J lost 5, with 10 bases in between.